This T cell receptor (beta chain) was retrieved from a study of PD-L1 blockade in urothelial cancer. Study as a whole: About 90% of the roughly 29 patients were men with bladder-origin urothelial cancer. When blood samples were assessed, the median T cell count was approximately 140,000.

Here immunoSEQ multiplex PCR was the method, and the copy in TCRdb shows in-frame clones only, minus some. The sample lists 100,000 to 150,000 clones, 86% occurring once. Stated time point: peripheral blood 6 weeks after treatment start. Regarding the study as a whole: Below-median TCR clonality that was measured in pretreatment blood predicted better survival.

As to this clone: Its antigen remains unknown.

The TCR comes from a man aged 50-60 years with urothelial cancer. The specimen comprised PBMCs, sampled around atezolizumab (anti-PD-L1) treatment.

The CDR3 loop is CASSFNDNLTPTF. In DNA, the CDR3 is TGTGCCAGCAGCTTTAACGACAACCTAACCCCCACCTTC. V is TRBV11-3 and J is TRBJ1-2; no clear D gene. The CDR3 is 13 residues long. The ends were cut back, 3 bases at V and 13 bases at J, with 18 bases in the middle. Germline-derived CDR1 and CDR2 are SGHNT and YENEEA. Full variable domain (remainder filled in from reference TRBV11-3 and TRBJ1-2): EAGVVQSPRYKIIEKKQPVAFWCNPISGHNTLYWYLQNLGQGPELLIRYENEEAVDDSQLPKDRFSAERLKGVDSTLKIQPAELGDSAVYLCASSFNDNLTPTFGSGTRLTVV.